One and the same sample provided the 18 T cell receptor beta chains below, sequenced in a study of blood T cells in healthy people across ages. Next came a second PCR, run for about 6 to 12 cycles, which used a sample-barcoded 5' primer along with a J-beta primer mix. Via MiXCR, TCRdb re-called the 5' RACE reads, giving one row per CDR3 protein. The sample carries more than 800,000 distinct CDR3 sequences, under 55% recorded once. The specimen was blood. Every receptor here comes from a woman aged 60-70 years in good health.

The gene calls are TRBV12-3 or TRBV12-4 and TRBJ2-7, with 9 bases that match TRBD2. The DNA end is a closer match to TRBJ2-5, so the J assignment may be wrong. This CDR3 contains 17 residues. CDR3 coding DNA: TGTGCCAGCACCGTAACTCGTCCGGGACTAGCTACCCAGACCCAGTACTTC. Its translation: CASTVTRPGLATQTQYF.

The V call is TRBV20-1, the J call TRBJ2-1; perhaps TRBD2 as D (5 bases). The V gene's germline CDR1 is DFQATT and CDR2 SNEGSKA (reference sequence). Trimming stripped 2 bases from V and 0 bases from J, with 23 bases between. The length of the CDR3 is 19 residues. CDR3 protein: CSARSGLAPGVSSYNEQFF. CDR3 in DNA: TGCAGTGCTAGATCAGGTCTAGCTCCCGGAGTAAGCTCCTACAATGAGCAGTTCTTC.

This sequence joins TRBV12-3 or TRBV12-4 and TRBJ2-7; TRBD1 might be the D (6 bases). This CDR3 spans 13 amino acids. Trimming stripped 5 bases from V and 12 bases from J, with 20 bases between. Here the CDR3 DNA reads TGTGCCAGCAGTATCGGGACAACGGGAACGATGTACTTC. Protein sequence: CASSIGTTGTMYF.

This clonotype was observed a handful of times. The V call is TRBV7-3, the J call TRBJ1-6; D is uncertain. Germline V gene data show CDR1 as SGHTA and CDR2 as FQGTGA. The CDR3 contains 13 residues. The ends were cut back, 5 bases at V and 3 bases at J, with 5 bases in the middle. CDR3 in DNA: TGTGCCAGCAGCCCCGACTATAATTCACCCCTCCACTTT. Translated: CASSPDYNSPLHF.

The J gene is TRBJ2-3, the V gene TRBV29-1, with 7 nucleotides matching TRBD1. V lost 5 bases to trimming and J lost 5 bases; unmatched junction nucleotides: 4. The CDR3 sequence is 12 residues long. Per germline, CDR1 SQVTM and CDR2 ANQGSEA. The CDR3 nucleotides are TGCAGCGTTCGGACAGGCGGAGATACGCAGTATTTT. Its translation: CSVRTGGDTQYF.

This chain joins TRBV7-6 and TRBJ1-5, with D possibly being TRBD1 (5 bases). V shed 3 bases and J shed 2 bases, with 20 bases lying between them. From germline, CDR1 is SGHVS and CDR2 FNYEAQ. The CDR3 extends over 18 amino acids. CDR3 nucleotides: TGTGCCAGCAGCTTGAGGGGAGGTGACGGACTGGGCAATCAGCCCCAGCATTTT. Translation: CASSLRGGDGLGNQPQHF.

The CDR3 protein is CASSPRQGLNQPQHF. DNA for the CDR3: TGTGCCAGCAGTCCCAGACAGGGCCTCAATCAGCCCCAGCATTTT. This chain joins TRBV28 and TRBJ1-5; the match to TRBD1 covers 7 bases. Trimming removed 5 bases from V and 3 bases from J; junction bases left unmatched: 7. Germline V gene data show CDR1 as MDHEN and CDR2 as SYDVKM. The CDR3 is made up of 15 amino acids.

The V call is TRBV4-2, the J call TRBJ1-2; D is uncertain. This CDR3 region has 14 residues. Germline V gives CDR1 LGHNA, CDR2 YNFKEQ. Trimming removed 1 base at V and 2 bases at J, with 8 bases between. This chain's CDR3 is CASSQADGNYGYTF. In nucleotides, the CDR3 is TGTGCCAGCAGCCAAGCGGACGGGAACTATGGCTACACCTTC.

This clonotype showed up just a few times. V usage is TRBV2 and J usage is TRBJ2-3; 7 bases are a match to TRBD2. There are 13 residues in the CDR3. The germline V gene has CDR1 SNHLY and CDR2 FYNNEI. J lost 6 bases, V lost 7 bases, and 7 bases had no gene match. The CDR3 region has the DNA TGTGCCAGCATGAACGGGAGGCCCGATACGCAGTATTTT. This codes for CASMNGRPDTQYF.

In this sample, this clonotype turned up a few times. This chain joins TRBV6-1 and TRBJ1-2; D unclear. The V end was cut by 0 bases, the J end by 8 bases, with 13 bases between. Germline CDR1 is MNHNS and CDR2 is SASEGT. The CDR3 runs to 14 residues. CDR3 sequence reads: CASSEAGEGSGYTF. CDR3 DNA: TGTGCCAGCAGTGAAGCGGGAGAGGGCAGCGGCTACACCTTC.

The gene calls are TRBV28 and TRBJ1-5, with 9 bases identical to TRBD1. Per the germline V gene, CDR1 is MDHEN and CDR2 is SYDVKM. J lost 3 bases, V lost 6 bases, and 3 bases had no gene match. The CDR3 sequence is 14 residues long. For the CDR3, the DNA is TGTGCCAGCAGGAGGACAGGGGCCAATCAGCCCCAGCATTTT. Translation gives CASRRTGANQPQHF. The full variable domain, in which reference TRBV28 and TRBJ1-5 provide the parts outside the CDR3, is DVKVTQSSRYLVKRTGEKVFLECVQDMDHENMFWYRQDPGLGLRLIYFSYDVKMKEKGDIPEGYSVSREKKERFSLILESASTNQTSMYLCASRRTGANQPQHFGDGTRLSIL.

V gene TRBV29-1 combines with J gene TRBJ2-7; 7 bases are shared with TRBD2. The junction had 10 bases not matched to a gene; V was cut back by 7 bases and J by 7 bases. The V gene's germline CDR1 is SQVTM and CDR2 ANQGSEA. This CDR3 has 12 residues. The chain's CDR3 is CSARTRGNEQYF. Written as DNA, the CDR3 is TGCAGCGCCCGGACTAGAGGCAATGAGCAGTACTTC.

This clonotype was detected once. The chain joins TRBV29-1 to TRBJ1-1; TRBD1 matches 8 bases. V lost 6 bases, J lost 4 bases, and 7 bases stayed unmatched. CDR1 is SQVTM and CDR2 is ANQGSEA in the germline V gene. CDR3 length: 13 amino acids. The CDR3 is CSVLDRVSTEAFF. The CDR3 bases are TGCAGCGTCCTGGACAGGGTTAGCACTGAAGCTTTCTTT.

The chain uses TRBV10-3 and TRBJ2-7; weak D call: TRBD1 (6 bases). Between the trimmed V and J ends, which lost 10 bases and 3 bases, there was a span of 13 bases. This CDR3 has 12 residues. Germline V gene data show CDR1 as ENHRY and CDR2 as SYGVKD. This CDR3 is CATLDSLYEQYF. CDR3 nucleotides: TGTGCCACCCTGGACAGCCTCTACGAGCAGTACTTC.

The chain carries TRBV6-1 and TRBJ2-1; 8 bases are shared with TRBD1. The DNA end lines up better with TRBJ2-7; the J call may be wrong. CDR3 length: 15 residues. Germline CDR1 reads MNHNS; CDR2 reads SASEGT. The DNA of the CDR3 is TGTGCCAGCATTCGGGGACAGGAATCCTACAATGAGCAGTACTTC. Translating gives CASIRGQESYNEQYF.

The CDR3 here is CASSSPRGLAALNEQFF. For the CDR3, the DNA is TGTGCCAGCAGCTCACCCCGGGGACTAGCAGCCCTAAATGAGCAGTTCTTC. The chain joins TRBV7-9 to TRBJ2-1, with 9 bases aligning to TRBD2. With 4 bases clipped from V and 7 bases from J, the junction kept 14 bases outside the gene matches. This CDR3 spans 17 amino acids. CDR1 and CDR2 from the germline V gene are SEHNR and FQNEAQ (reference sequence).

The chain carries TRBV27 and TRBJ2-5; tentatively, D is TRBD1 (6 bases). The J call is doubtful: the DNA matches TRBJ2-7 better. Germline V gives CDR1 MNHEY, CDR2 SMNVEV (reference sequence). The CDR3 is 16 residues long. CDR3 residues: CASSLSNRAYAYEQYF. The CDR3 DNA reads as TGTGCCAGCAGTTTATCGAACAGGGCTTACGCCTACGAGCAGTACTTC.

In its sample, this clonotype was seen a few times. The chain recombines TRBV2 with TRBJ1-2, with D perhaps matching TRBD1 (6 bases). Germline V lookup: CDR1 SNHLY, CDR2 FYNNEI. V was cut by 11 bases and J by 5 bases, with 12 bases left in between. This CDR3 region has 11 residues. The CDR3 region is CACGRGYGYTF. CDR3 bases: TGTGCCTGTGGTAGGGGGTATGGCTACACCTTC.